The sequence of this TCR beta chain was determined in a study of healthy donors' naive CD4 and CD8 T cells. At the level of the study: Three donor age groups were sampled: 20-25, 40-50 and 60-70 years; half female. All functional IMGT TCR alpha variants were covered by new primers.

TCR libraries were built from 450 to 650 ng of total RNA by linear amplification. Using its own MiXCR run on the reads, TCRdb lists one record per CDR3 protein. The repertoire has 200,000 or so distinct CDR3 sequences, around three quarters of them found once; the top ten carry about 2.3%. Study-level points and caveats: Most V and J genes were reportedly biased between naive CD4+ and CD8+ cells.

Regarding this clonotype: Its antigen is undetermined. The germline gene is not matched at one end of the junction; a read error may be the cause.

Sorting defined naive CD4+ as CD4+CD8-CD45RO-CD45RA+ and naive CD8+ as CD8+CD4-CD45RA+CD27bright. Sequencing was performed on naive CD4+ and CD8+ T cells sorted from blood, pooled from several donors. The origin of this receptor is a pool of human donors in good health; the sample pools cells from several healthy donors.

CDR3 region: CASSQEAATPHYEQYF. CDR3 bases: TGTGCCAGCAGCCAAGAAGCAGCGACGCCGCATTACGAGCAGTACTTC. This chain connects TRBV4-3 to TRBJ2-7, with D hard to call. The germline V gene encodes CDR1 LGHNA and CDR2 YSLEER. There are 16 residues in the CDR3.